This TCR beta chain was identified during a study of tumor and adjacent non-tumor tissue in lung cancer. A modified ARM-PCR protocol with three rounds of nested PCR amplified TCRbeta. MiXCR was run by TCRdb on the multiplex PCR reads, yielding one entry per CDR3 protein. The sample holds fewer than 90,000 distinct CDR3 sequences, 75% to 85% seen once. No cell sorting was done before RNA was extracted from the tissue. The normal lung tissue was taken more than 3 cm from the tumor edge. Germline CDR1 is MNHNY and CDR2 is SVGAGI (reference sequence). The length of the CDR3 is 13 residues. The V end was cut by 8 bases, the J end by 8 bases, with 19 bases between.

The chain combines TRBV6-6 with TRBJ2-7; D perhaps matches TRBD1 (5 bases). This TCR was recovered from a woman aged 50 to 60 with non-small cell lung cancer. The specimen sequenced was distant non-tumor lung tissue. CDR3 DNA sequence: TGTGCCAGCTTTGTAGGGGCAGGGCTCAAGCAGTACTTC. Translation gives CASFVGAGLKQYF.